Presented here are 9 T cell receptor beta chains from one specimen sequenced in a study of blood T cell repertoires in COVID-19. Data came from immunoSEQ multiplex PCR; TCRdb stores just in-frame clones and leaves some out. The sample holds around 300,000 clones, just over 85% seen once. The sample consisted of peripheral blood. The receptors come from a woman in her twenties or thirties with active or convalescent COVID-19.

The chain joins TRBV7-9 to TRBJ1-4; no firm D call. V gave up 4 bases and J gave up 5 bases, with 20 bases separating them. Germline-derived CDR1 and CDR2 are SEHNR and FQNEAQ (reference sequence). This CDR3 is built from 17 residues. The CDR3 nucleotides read TGTGCCAGCAGCTCCAAGGTTGGGCCAGCCCTCAATGAAAAACTGTTTTTT. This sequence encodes CASSSKVGPALNEKLFF. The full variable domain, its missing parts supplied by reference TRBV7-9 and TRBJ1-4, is DTGVSQNPRHKITKRGQNVTFRCDPISEHNRLYWYRQTLGQGPEFLTYFQNEAQLEKSRLLSDRFSAERPKGSFSTLEIQRTEQGDSAMYLCASSSKVGPALNEKLFFGSGTQLSVL.

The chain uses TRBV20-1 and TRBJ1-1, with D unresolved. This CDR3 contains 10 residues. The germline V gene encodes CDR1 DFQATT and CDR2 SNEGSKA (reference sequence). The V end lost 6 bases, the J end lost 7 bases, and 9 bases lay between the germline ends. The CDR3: CSAGRSEAFF. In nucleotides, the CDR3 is TGCAGTGCCGGAAGGAGTGAAGCTTTCTTT.

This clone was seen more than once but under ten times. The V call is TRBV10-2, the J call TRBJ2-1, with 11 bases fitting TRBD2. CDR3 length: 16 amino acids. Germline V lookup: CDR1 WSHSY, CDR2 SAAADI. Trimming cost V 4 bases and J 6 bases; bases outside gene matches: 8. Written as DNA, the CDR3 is TGCGCCAGCAGTGCCCAACTAGCGGGGGCGGGCAATGAGCAGTTCTTC. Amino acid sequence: CASSAQLAGAGNEQFF.

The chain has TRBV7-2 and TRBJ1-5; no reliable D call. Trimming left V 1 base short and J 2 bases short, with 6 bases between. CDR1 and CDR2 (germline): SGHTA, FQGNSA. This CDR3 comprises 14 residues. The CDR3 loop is CASSLVSGNQPQHF. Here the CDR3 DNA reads TGTGCCAGCAGCTTAGTGTCTGGCAATCAGCCCCAGCATTTT.

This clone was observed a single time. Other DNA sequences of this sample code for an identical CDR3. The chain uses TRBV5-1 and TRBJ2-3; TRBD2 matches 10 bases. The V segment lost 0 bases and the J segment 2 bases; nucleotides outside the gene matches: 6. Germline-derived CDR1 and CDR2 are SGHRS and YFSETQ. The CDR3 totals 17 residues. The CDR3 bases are TGCGCCAGCAGCTTGGGTCTAGCGGGGGCCTCCACAGATACGCAGTATTTT. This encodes CASSLGLAGASTDTQYF.

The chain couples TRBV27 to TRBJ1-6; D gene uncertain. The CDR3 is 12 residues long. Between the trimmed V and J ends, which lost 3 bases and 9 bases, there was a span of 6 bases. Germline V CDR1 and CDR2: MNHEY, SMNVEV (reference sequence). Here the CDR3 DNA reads TGTGCCAGCAGTTTTCTCCGTTCACCCCTCCACTTT. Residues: CASSFLRSPLHF.

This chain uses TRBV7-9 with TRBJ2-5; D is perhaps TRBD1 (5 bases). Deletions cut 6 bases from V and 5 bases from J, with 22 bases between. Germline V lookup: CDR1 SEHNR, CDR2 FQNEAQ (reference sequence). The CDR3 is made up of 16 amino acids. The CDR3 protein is CASSQGRNTLSETQYF. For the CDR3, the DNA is TGTGCCAGCAGTCAGGGCAGAAATACGCTCTCGGAGACCCAGTACTTC. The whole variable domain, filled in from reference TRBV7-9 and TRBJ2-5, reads DTGVSQNPRHKITKRGQNVTFRCDPISEHNRLYWYRQTLGQGPEFLTYFQNEAQLEKSRLLSDRFSAERPKGSFSTLEIQRTEQGDSAMYLCASSQGRNTLSETQYFGPGTRLLVL.

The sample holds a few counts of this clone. CDR3 DNA sequence: TGTGCCAGTAGTGACGAGACCAGGGTATCCCCCTATGGCTACACCTTC. Translated, it gives CASSDETRVSPYGYTF. This chain connects TRBV19 to TRBJ1-2; D may be TRBD1 (5 bases). The CDR3 loop spans 16 amino acids. Trimming took off 5 bases at V and 4 bases at J, with 20 bases between the two ends. Germline CDR1 and CDR2: LNHDA and SQIVND (reference sequence).

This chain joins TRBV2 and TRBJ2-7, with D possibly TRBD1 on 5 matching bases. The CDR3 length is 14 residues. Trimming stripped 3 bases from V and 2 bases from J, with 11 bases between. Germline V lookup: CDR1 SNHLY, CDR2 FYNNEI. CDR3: CASSDWTSPYEQYF. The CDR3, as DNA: TGTGCCAGCAGTGACTGGACAAGCCCCTACGAGCAGTACTTC.